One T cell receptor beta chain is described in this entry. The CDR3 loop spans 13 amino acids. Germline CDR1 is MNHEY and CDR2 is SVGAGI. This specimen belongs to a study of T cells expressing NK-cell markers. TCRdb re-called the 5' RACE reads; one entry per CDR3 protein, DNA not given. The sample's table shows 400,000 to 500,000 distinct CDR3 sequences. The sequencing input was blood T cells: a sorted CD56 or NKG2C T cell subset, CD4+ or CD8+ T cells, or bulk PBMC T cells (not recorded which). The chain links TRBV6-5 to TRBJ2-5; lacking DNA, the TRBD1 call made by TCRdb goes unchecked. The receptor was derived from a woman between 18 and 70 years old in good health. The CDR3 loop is CATTFQGQETQYF.